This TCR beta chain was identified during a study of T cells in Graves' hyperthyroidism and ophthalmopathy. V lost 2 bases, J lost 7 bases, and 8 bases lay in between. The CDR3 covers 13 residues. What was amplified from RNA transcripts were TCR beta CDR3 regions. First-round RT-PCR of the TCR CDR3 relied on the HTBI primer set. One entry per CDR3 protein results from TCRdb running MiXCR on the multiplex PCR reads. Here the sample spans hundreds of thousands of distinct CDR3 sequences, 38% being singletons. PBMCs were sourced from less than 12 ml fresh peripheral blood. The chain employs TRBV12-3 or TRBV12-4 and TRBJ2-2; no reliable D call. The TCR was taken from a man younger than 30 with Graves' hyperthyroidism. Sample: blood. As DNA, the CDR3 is TGTGCCAGCAGTTTAAAGAGAGGCGGGGAGCTGTTTTTT. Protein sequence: CASSLKRGGELFF.